Below are 8 T cell receptor beta chains sequenced from a single sample in a study of blood T cell repertoires in COVID-19. The table came from immunoSEQ multiplex PCR; TCRdb's copy has only in-frame clones and leaves some out. The sample lists more than 150,000 clones, approximately 86% seen once, with less than 1% in the top ten. The sequencing input was peripheral blood. The receptors come from a man aged 18 to 35 with acute or convalescent COVID-19.

This chain links TRBV9 with TRBJ2-1, with 11 bases matching TRBD2. With 0 bases clipped from V and 9 bases from J, the junction kept 5 bases outside the gene matches. CDR3 length: 15 residues. Germline loops: CDR1 SGDLS, CDR2 YYNGEE. The CDR3 DNA reads as TGTGCCAGCAGCGTAGAGCTAGCGGGGGGCAGTGAGCAGTTCTTC. This codes for CASSVELAGGSEQFF.

The genes are TRBV15 and TRBJ2-5; tentatively, D is TRBD2 (7 bases). Germline V gene lookup returns CDR1 LNHNV and CDR2 YYDKDF (reference sequence). V was pared by 0 bases and J by 5 bases, with 10 bases between. The CDR3 length is 14 residues. The CDR3 protein is CATSRDRGAETQYF. The CDR3 DNA is TGTGCCACCAGCAGAGATCGGGGGGCCGAGACCCAGTACTTC.

V gene TRBV7-9 combines with J gene TRBJ1-3, with 9 positions matching TRBD1. The CDR3 covers 17 residues. CDR1 is SEHNR, CDR2 FQNEAQ, per germline (reference sequence). V was clipped by 5 bases and J by 0 bases; unmatched bases: 8. CDR3 residues: CASSPFYRGRSGNTIYF. DNA for the CDR3: TGTGCCAGCAGCCCCTTTTACAGGGGGCGCTCTGGAAACACCATATATTTT.

The chain combines TRBV30 with TRBJ2-3; perhaps TRBD1 as D (6 bases). V lost 4 bases, J lost 5 bases, and 16 bases lay in between. CDR3 length: 14 amino acids. Germline V gene sequence: CDR1 GTSNPN, CDR2 SVGIG (reference sequence). The CDR3 loop is CAWIGGRGGDTQYF. CDR3 coding DNA: TGTGCCTGGATAGGCGGCAGAGGGGGAGATACGCAGTATTTT.

The rearrangement links TRBV2 to TRBJ1-4; no clear D. CDR3 length: 15 amino acids. Germline V gene data show CDR1 as SNHLY and CDR2 as FYNNEI. The germline V and J ends were trimmed by 3 bases and 7 bases, with 15 bases remaining between them. As DNA, the CDR3 is TGTGCCAGCAGTGAGGCCATGGACTTTCGTGAAAAACTGTTTTTT. Translated, it gives CASSEAMDFREKLFF.

The rearrangement uses TRBV7-9 and TRBJ1-1, with 7 nucleotides matching TRBD1. This CDR3 is built from 16 residues. The germline V gene encodes CDR1 SEHNR and CDR2 FQNEAQ (reference sequence). V lost 3 bases to trimming and J lost 1 base; unmatched junction nucleotides: 8. CDR3 sequence (DNA): TGTGCCAGCAGCTTCCCCCTTGGACAGGCGAACACTGAAGCTTTCTTT. This codes for CASSFPLGQANTEAFF.

V and J are TRBV3-1 (or the pseudogene TRBV3-2) and TRBJ2-3; 9 bases are shared with TRBD2. V was clipped by 4 bases and J by 0 bases; unmatched bases: 2. In germline, CDR1 is LGHDT, CDR2 YNNKEL (reference sequence). The CDR3 contains 15 residues. The CDR3, as DNA: TGTGCCAGCAGCCGAGGACTAGCGAGCACAGATACGCAGTATTTT. Encoded protein: CASSRGLASTDTQYF.

The V call is TRBV5-1, the J call TRBJ2-1, with TRBD2 identical over 7 bases. With V trimmed by 3 bases and J by 6 bases, 9 bases remained unmatched. Germline CDR1 reads SGHRS; CDR2 reads YFSETQ. This CDR3 has 15 residues. The CDR3 DNA sequence: TGCGCCAGCAGCTCACGACTAGCTGAACCCAATGAGCAGTTCTTC. It codes for CASSSRLAEPNEQFF.